Listed below are T cell receptor beta chains from one sample, sequenced in a study of T cells after yellow fever vaccination. One entry per CDR3 protein, called by TCRdb with MiXCR from the 5' RACE reads. Of under 400,000 distinct CDR3 sequences in the sample, about 12% were seen once. Sequenced material: CD4+ T cells sorted from PBMCs, taken 15 days after the yellow fever booster vaccination. These receptor sequences come from a man between 18 and 29 years old who received the YFV17D yellow fever vaccine. CDR3s include the opening cysteine and the closing phenylalanine or tryptophan. Fields, in order: clone size, J gene, V gene, D gene, CDR3 DNA, CDR3 protein. D genes are given only for firm matches. Clone size appears in some rows only: once, few, many, or a class for an expanded clone.

abundance: few
j_gene: TRBJ1-5
v_gene: TRBV18
d_gene: NA
CDR3nt: TGTGCCAGCTCACCAGACACAGGGTCCCTCAATCAGCCCCAGCATTTT
CDR3aa: CASSPDTGSLNQPQHF

abundance: few
j_gene: TRBJ2-3
v_gene: TRBV6-5
d_gene: TRBD2
CDR3nt: TGTGCCAGCAGAACTCTAGCGGGGGGTGTGGATACGCAGTATTTT
CDR3aa: CASRTLAGGVDTQYF

abundance: few
j_gene: TRBJ2-5
v_gene: TRBV4-3
d_gene: NA
CDR3nt: TGCGCCAGCAGCCAAGGCCCACGAGGAGCGGTCCAAGAGACCCAGTACTTC
CDR3aa: CASSQGPRGAVQETQYF

abundance: NA
j_gene: TRBJ1-2
v_gene: TRBV6-5
d_gene: NA
CDR3nt: TGTGCCAGCACGCCTGGGGATTACTATGGCTACACCTTC
CDR3aa: CASTPGDYYGYTF

abundance: NA
j_gene: TRBJ1-2
v_gene: TRBV7-9
d_gene: NA
CDR3nt: TGTGCCAGCACCCGGGCCGGGGTCCGGGGCTACACCTTC
CDR3aa: CASTRAGVRGYTF

abundance: few
j_gene: TRBJ2-5
v_gene: TRBV7-3
d_gene: TRBD2
CDR3nt: TGTGCCAGCAGCTTAGTAGGCGGGGGTAGCGCCCAAGAGACCCAGTACTTC
CDR3aa: CASSLVGGGSAQETQYF

abundance: NA
j_gene: TRBJ1-1
v_gene: TRBV20-1
d_gene: TRBD1
CDR3nt: TGCAGTGCTAGCCCAACTCTGTCGGGACAGGGAGGCACTGAAGCTTTCTTT
CDR3aa: CSASPTLSGQGGTEAFF

abundance: few
j_gene: TRBJ2-3
v_gene: TRBV23-1
d_gene: NA
CDR3nt: TGCGCCAGCAGACCTCCAGATACGCAGTATTTT
CDR3aa: CASRPPDTQYF

abundance: NA
j_gene: TRBJ2-2
v_gene: TRBV24-1
d_gene: NA
CDR3nt: TGTGCCACCAGTGAAAAATCTCGCCACACCGGGGAGCTGTTTTTT
CDR3aa: CATSEKSRHTGELFF

abundance: few
j_gene: TRBJ1-5
v_gene: TRBV12-3/TRBV12-4
d_gene: NA
CDR3nt: TGTGCCAGCAGCCACGACATAGGGGTCGAACAGCCCCAGCATTTT
CDR3aa: CASSHDIGVEQPQHF

abundance: NA
j_gene: TRBJ2-3
v_gene: TRBV15
d_gene: TRBD2
CDR3nt: TGTGCCACCAGCAGAGATCAGCAGCGGGGAATCACAGATACGCAGTATTTT
CDR3aa: CATSRDQQRGITDTQYF

abundance: NA
j_gene: TRBJ2-1
v_gene: TRBV12-3/TRBV12-4
d_gene: NA
CDR3nt: TGTGCCAGCAGTTTCGCCGTGGACAATGAGCAGTTCTTC
CDR3aa: CASSFAVDNEQFF

abundance: few
j_gene: TRBJ1-2
v_gene: TRBV28
d_gene: TRBD1
CDR3nt: TGTGCCAGCAACGATAGGGCACAGGGGGAATATGGCTACACCTTC
CDR3aa: CASNDRAQGEYGYTF

abundance: many
j_gene: TRBJ2-3
v_gene: TRBV5-1
d_gene: TRBD1
CDR3nt: TGCGCCAGCAGCTTGGAAGGGGGCGGCGGCACAGATACGCAGTATTTT
CDR3aa: CASSLEGGGGTDTQYF

abundance: once
j_gene: TRBJ2-2
v_gene: TRBV5-1
d_gene: NA
CDR3nt: TGCGCCAGCAGCTCTCTCAGGGCGAACACCGGGGAGCTGTTTTTT
CDR3aa: CASSSLRANTGELFF

abundance: NA
j_gene: TRBJ2-2
v_gene: TRBV6-2/TRBV6-3
d_gene: TRBD1
CDR3nt: TGTGCCAGCAGTTTACAGGGGTTGGCCGGGGAGCTGTTTTTT
CDR3aa: CASSLQGLAGELFF

abundance: NA
j_gene: TRBJ1-4
v_gene: TRBV20-1
d_gene: NA
CDR3nt: TGCAGTGCCCCGGACAGATCGAGTGAAAAACTGTTTTTT
CDR3aa: CSAPDRSSEKLFF

abundance: many
j_gene: TRBJ1-5
v_gene: TRBV12-3/TRBV12-4
d_gene: TRBD1
CDR3nt: TGTGCCAGCGGGACAGGGGGCAATCAGCCCCAGCATTTT
CDR3aa: CASGTGGNQPQHF

abundance: many
j_gene: TRBJ1-2
v_gene: TRBV7-9
d_gene: NA
CDR3nt: TGTGCCAGCAGCAGGGGGGGCTATGGCTACACCTTC
CDR3aa: CASSRGGYGYTF

abundance: NA
j_gene: TRBJ2-1
v_gene: TRBV11-2
d_gene: NA
CDR3nt: TGTGCCAGCACCTTAGCGGCAAGCTCCTACAATGAGCAGTTCTTC
CDR3aa: CASTLAASSYNEQFF

abundance: NA
j_gene: TRBJ2-3
v_gene: TRBV9
d_gene: NA
CDR3nt: TGTGCCAGCAGCGCCAGGAGAGGGACCAGCCCTACCACAGATACGCAGTATTTT
CDR3aa: CASSARRGTSPTTDTQYF

abundance: NA
j_gene: TRBJ2-7
v_gene: TRBV2
d_gene: NA
CDR3nt: TGTGCCAGCACGAAGGAGATCATGACCTACGAGCAGTACTTC
CDR3aa: CASTKEIMTYEQYF

abundance: NA
j_gene: TRBJ1-4
v_gene: TRBV7-9
d_gene: NA
CDR3nt: TGTGCCAGCAGCCTCTGGGTAGTCAGGGGATCGGAAAAACTGTTTTTT
CDR3aa: CASSLWVVRGSEKLFF

abundance: NA
j_gene: TRBJ2-1
v_gene: TRBV28
d_gene: NA
CDR3nt: TGTGCCAGCAGTTCCGGCGGGACAGAAATGAATGAGCAGTTCTTC
CDR3aa: CASSSGGTEMNEQFF